This T cell receptor beta chain was documented in a study of shared clonotypes between healthy human individuals. J lost 2 bases, V lost 3 bases, and 2 bases had no gene match. CDR3 length: 16 amino acids. From germline, CDR1 is MDHEN and CDR2 SYDVKM. TCRdb's copy holds only in-frame clones and misses some; the assay was immunoSEQ multiplex PCR. The repertoire includes about 1.9 million clones, 80% to 95% of them detected once, and more than 1.5% sits in the top ten. As defined, naive CD8 cells were CD45RO-negative and positively selected for CCR7, with terminally differentiated effector memory CD45RA+ cells excluded.

The chain uses TRBV28 and TRBJ2-2; 11 positions match TRBD2. This receptor was taken from a man aged 18-30 years in good health. Some clones in this sample may be carry-over from other donors' samples. The source material was naive CD8+ T cells from PBMCs. Written as DNA, the CDR3 is TGTGCCAGCAGTTTCGGGACTAGCGGAAACACCGGGGAGCTGTTTTTT. Translation gives CASSFGTSGNTGELFF.